This T cell receptor (beta chain) is from a study of blood T cell repertoires in COVID-19. TCRdb keeps only in-frame clones here, not all; method: immunoSEQ multiplex PCR. The table includes about 220,000 clones, roughly 80% detected once. With 4 bases clipped from V and 0 bases from J, the junction kept 9 bases outside the gene matches. CDR1 and CDR2 (germline): LGHDT, YNNKEL (reference sequence). This CDR3 region has 17 residues. Sequences were obtained from PBMCs or T cells enriched from blood (not recorded which). The TCR originated in a middle-aged woman with acute COVID-19. The chain carries TRBV3-1 (or the pseudogene TRBV3-2) and TRBJ2-1; TRBD2 matches 7 bases. The DNA of the CDR3 is TGTGCCAGCAGCCGAGGTGGTGGGAGGGGCTCCTACAATGAGCAGTTCTTC. Translating gives CASSRGGGRGSYNEQFF.